This passage covers 2 T cell receptor beta chains from one sample sequenced in a study of beta chain features in type 1 diabetes. cDNA synthesis used the whole RNA isolate, giving expressed TCRB sequences. Profiled with immunoSEQ multiplex PCR; TCRdb holds only in-frame clones, not every one. The data hold about 620,000 clones, with around a sixth observed a single time. The sample comprised naive CD4+ T cells from blood. All receptors derive from a man aged 18 to 30 in good health.

The chain is built from TRBV9 and TRBJ1-1; 7 bases match TRBD1. The ends lost 3 bases at V and 0 bases at J; junction bases unmatched: 5. This CDR3 contains 15 residues. The germline V gene encodes CDR1 SGDLS and CDR2 YYNGEE. The CDR3 nucleotides read TGTGCCAGCAGCGAACAGGGGACTATGAACACTGAAGCTTTCTTT. It yields the protein CASSEQGTMNTEAFF. The full variable domain, completed using reference TRBV9 and TRBJ1-1, is DSGVTQTPKHLITATGQRVTLRCSPRSGDLSVYWYQQSLDQGLQFLIQYYNGEERAKGNILERFSAQQFPDLHSELNLSSLELGDSALYFCASSEQGTMNTEAFFGQGTRLTVV.

This clone occurred a few times. V and J are TRBV7-3 and TRBJ2-3, with 8 nucleotides matching TRBD2. The CDR3 extends over 14 amino acids. V lost 5 bases, J lost 4 bases, and 5 bases stayed unmatched. Germline V gene lookup returns CDR1 SGHTA and CDR2 FQGTGA. The CDR3 reads CASSLGRVADTQYF. CDR3 DNA sequence: TGTGCCAGCAGCCTCGGGAGGGTAGCAGATACGCAGTATTTT.